This T cell receptor (beta chain) derives from a study of T-cell reconstitution after alpha-beta-depleted transplantation in children. Notes on the study in general: At around two months after transplant, the alpha-beta T cells were reportedly derived from several hundred expanded clones that came from non-depleted graft cells. A year had passed since transplant, and T-cell counts and diversity by then came mostly from newly produced T cells.

In its sample, this clonotype was seen many times. Its antigen remains unknown. Unique molecular identifiers were used in preparing the TCRbeta library. MiXCR, applied by TCRdb to the PCR reads, yields one record per CDR3 protein. This sample has 27,000 or so distinct CDR3 sequences, with 18% found just once. CDR3 size: 14 residues. The V and J ends lost 4 bases and 8 bases, in that order; junction bases with no gene match: 7. The sequencing here drew on PBMCs, mostly from graft donor cells, taken 60 days after TCRalphabeta/CD19-depleted stem cell transplant. The receptor was isolated from a male patient between 2 and 10 years old who had a stem cell transplant for acute lymphoblastic leukemia, so the T cells may come from the graft donor. The chain employs TRBV12-3 or TRBV12-4 and TRBJ1-4, with 7 bases fitting TRBD1. The CDR3 sequence: CASSSGQYREKLFF. The CDR3 nucleotides read TGTGCCAGCAGTTCGGGACAGTATAGGGAAAAACTGTTTTTT.